The entry below gives a single TCR beta chain sequence along with its context. No antigen is known for it. No base qualities exist here, and no much larger clone lies one base off it. The data were obtained in a study of PD-1 blockade in classical Hodgkin lymphoma (dated by TCRdb to the early 2020s). In the study overall: Nivolumab dosing was 3 mg/kg intravenously every 2 weeks, continuing until either disease progression or unacceptable toxicity. The study used CyTOF and TCR beta sequencing to define a peripheral blood immune signature of response to PD-1 blockade in classical Hodgkin lymphoma.

General conclusions and limits of the study: Baseline TCR diversity was reported to be lower in newly diagnosed patients than in healthy donors, and even lower in relapsed/refractory patients. A significant rise by C4D1 was seen in CD4+ but not CD8+ TCR diversity (p=0.0027 vs p=0.16), with the rise being most apparent in complete responders (p=0.02). Patients starting nivolumab less than 1 year after ASCT had lower diversity and were excluded from later analyses to avoid confounding by immune reconstitution. Trial patients achieving complete response had baseline diversity similar to newly diagnosed patients, whereas partial responders and progressors had significantly lower diversity. Only a single clinical trial cohort was studied, and what caused the repertoire differences, possibly disease activity or prior therapy, remained undefined.

Genomic DNA was isolated using the Qiagen DNeasy kit from unsorted PBMCs as well as from negatively selected CD4+ and CD8+ fractions. Amplification of TCR beta CDR3 regions was done by immunoSEQ multiplex PCR with primers that anneal to V and J segments. A synthetic immune receptor repertoire was used to minimize amplification bias, and any residual bias was removed computationally once sequencing was done. As for the original processing: Custom Python scripts were used to quantify repertoire diversity as the Shannon entropy index. The unsorted, CD4+ and CD8+ repertoires were each analyzed separately, with the exception of combined analyses, where CD4+ and CD8+ sequences were merged in silico. Clonal expansion was defined as a frequency increase of at least 2-fold after treatment compared with C1D1, and clones undetected at baseline were assigned a pseudocount of 0.5. Clones with 0 or 1 copy at C1D1 were defined as singleton clones, while clones with 2 or more copies were defined as non-singleton clones. Clones expanded in unsorted samples were labelled as CD4+, CD8+ or unknown by matching protein sequences in sorted samples from the same patient. Wilcoxon tests on paired samples were used to test diversity changes from C1D1 to C4D1. What TCRdb holds here is the immuneACCESS table cut down to in-frame rearrangements. Part of the clones is not present; checked against another copy, under half of the missing clones reflect an unresolved V gene, and the others are unexplained. V and J calls and clone size are as listed in that table; D and trimming were resolved from the DNA. This sample comprises tens of thousands of clones, around 67% of them detected only once. Approximately 15% of the sample goes to the ten largest clones.

The germline V gene (reference sequence) sets CDR1 to MNHEY and CDR2 to SMNVEV. Between the V and J ends, shortened by 0 bases and 3 bases respectively, the junction contains 9 bases. The CDR3, cysteine through phenylalanine, is 15 amino acids long. Of all the DNA, just the CDR3 is kept, 45 bases in frame from base 1. According to the study, the label for this sample's time point signals: cycle 2 day 1 (C2D1) of nivolumab. Every trial patient had relapsed following autologous stem cell transplantation, and prior brentuximab vedotin exposure was what differed among cohorts A, B and C. The trial cohort included 45 to 65 patients with relapsed/refractory classical Hodgkin lymphoma, and each patient had a best overall response of complete response, partial response or progressive disease. Single-agent nivolumab was administered to trial patients in the multi-cohort phase II CheckMate 205 trial. An independent review committee assessed best overall response by applying the 2007 International Working Group response criteria. PBMCs from the trial were collected at three points: immediately before nivolumab initiation (C1D1), and during therapy at cycle 2 day 1 and cycle 4 day 1. After peripheral blood was drawn into 8 mL Vacutainer Cell Preparation Tubes, PBMCs were isolated by centrifugation and then cryopreserved.

This sequence was found in a human donor with classical Hodgkin lymphoma. Specimen: peripheral blood mononuclear cells (PBMCs), collected before the second cycle of nivolumab. Here the chain combines TRBV27 and TRBJ2-4, with no reliable assignment of the D segment. The nucleotide sequence is TGTGCCAGCAGTTTATCATTGTTAGGCAAAAACATTCAGTACTTC. This is translated as CASSLSLLGKNIQYF.